This T cell receptor (beta chain) was identified during a study of blood T cell repertoires in COVID-19. Per the study methods: Scientists estimated how many nucleated cells there were by amplifying reference gene primers. Clones were read by immunoSEQ multiplex PCR, and TCRdb kept only the in-frame ones, dropping some. V and J calls and clone size are given by that table; D and trimming were obtained from the DNA. The data contain about 180,000 clones, roughly 84% of them singletons. The TCR originated in a woman aged 50 to 60 with COVID-19, enrolled during active disease. The specimen sequenced was peripheral blood.

The CDR3 region has the DNA TGTGCCAGCACCATATCCGGCGGGGGAGCTGAAAAACTGTTTTTT. It encodes CASTISGGGAEKLFF. V gene TRBV28 combines with J gene TRBJ1-4; D is perhaps TRBD1 (5 bases). The V end was cut by 7 bases, the J end by 7 bases, with 19 bases between. The CDR3 length is 15 residues. Germline-derived CDR1 and CDR2 are MDHEN and SYDVKM.